This T cell receptor beta chain was identified during a study of identical twins. About this clonotype itself: Its target is unknown.

Study-wide findings and caveats: There is a chance that invariant MAIT and iNKT cells partially muddied zero-insertion analyses. The study drew conclusions from cross-sectional statistical analysis, not from following the same donors.

Per the germline V gene, CDR1 is SGHAT and CDR2 is FQNNGV. The ends lost 4 bases at V and 6 bases at J; junction bases unmatched: 9. The CDR3 has 15 residues. A universal primer site was added by template switching, and unique molecular identifiers were carried by the cDNA. TCRdb reprocessed the 5' RACE reads via MiXCR and lists one record per CDR3 protein. The sample shows around 550,000 distinct CDR3 sequences, roughly 15% of them seen only once. Another study also made use of these data, one on yellow fever vaccine responses in identical twins.

Source material: CD4+ T cells sorted from blood. The clonotype originates from a woman between 18 and 29 years old in good health. The rearrangement joins TRBV11-2 to TRBJ2-1, with 7 positions matching TRBD2. The CDR3 DNA follows: TGTGCCAGCAGCTCCCTCGGCGGGGGAAGCAATGAGCAGTTCTTC. Translation gives CASSSLGGGSNEQFF.